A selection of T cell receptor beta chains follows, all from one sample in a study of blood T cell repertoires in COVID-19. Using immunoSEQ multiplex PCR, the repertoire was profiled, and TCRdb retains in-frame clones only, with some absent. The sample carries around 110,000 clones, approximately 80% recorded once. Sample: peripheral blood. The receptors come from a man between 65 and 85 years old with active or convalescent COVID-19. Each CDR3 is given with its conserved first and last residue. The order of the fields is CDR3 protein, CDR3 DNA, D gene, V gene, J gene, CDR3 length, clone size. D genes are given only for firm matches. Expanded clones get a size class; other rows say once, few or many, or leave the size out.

CDR3 protein: CASSLGGGGYNEQFF
CDR3 DNA: TGCGCCAGCAGCTTGGGCGGCGGGGGGTACAATGAGCAGTTCTTC
D gene: TRBD2
V gene: TRBV5-1
J gene: TRBJ2-1
CDR3 length: 15
clone size: NA

CDR3 protein: CASSLDRYREQFF
CDR3 DNA: TGTGCTAGCAGCTTAGACAGGTACCGTGAGCAGTTCTTC
D gene: NA
V gene: TRBV7-7
J gene: TRBJ2-1
CDR3 length: 13
clone size: NA

CDR3 protein: CASSPRVSSYNEQFF
CDR3 DNA: TGTGCCAGCAGCCCGAGAGTGAGCTCCTACAATGAGCAGTTCTTC
D gene: NA
V gene: TRBV5-8
J gene: TRBJ2-1
CDR3 length: 15
clone size: NA

CDR3 protein: CASSLEYEQFF
CDR3 DNA: TGCGCCAGCAGCCTAGAATATGAGCAGTTCTTC
D gene: NA
V gene: TRBV5-1
J gene: TRBJ2-1
CDR3 length: 11
clone size: NA

CDR3 protein: CASSLVAGGGYNEQFF
CDR3 DNA: TGTGCCAGCAGCCTTGTAGCGGGGGGGGGCTACAATGAGCAGTTCTTC
D gene: TRBD2
V gene: TRBV3-1/TRBV3-2
J gene: TRBJ2-1
CDR3 length: 16
clone size: NA

CDR3 protein: CASAQRNTEAFF
CDR3 DNA: TGTGCTAGTGCTCAGCGGAACACTGAAGCTTTCTTT
D gene: NA
V gene: TRBV12-5
J gene: TRBJ1-1
CDR3 length: 12
clone size: NA

CDR3 protein: CASSIATGTEAFF
CDR3 DNA: TGTGCCAGTAGTATAGCGACAGGGACCGAAGCTTTCTTT
D gene: TRBD1
V gene: TRBV19
J gene: TRBJ1-1
CDR3 length: 13
clone size: NA

CDR3 protein: CASSQTGGGGTEAFF
CDR3 DNA: TGTGCCAGTAGCCAGACAGGGGGCGGGGGCACTGAAGCTTTCTTT
D gene: TRBD1
V gene: TRBV19
J gene: TRBJ1-1
CDR3 length: 15
clone size: NA

CDR3 protein: CASSSTGDTQYF
CDR3 DNA: TGTGCCAGCAGTTCAACGGGAGATACGCAGTATTTT
D gene: NA
V gene: TRBV12-3/TRBV12-4
J gene: TRBJ2-3
CDR3 length: 12
clone size: NA

CDR3 protein: CASSLGQTKLTDTQYF
CDR3 DNA: TGTGCCAGCAGCTTAGGACAGACAAAACTCACAGATACGCAGTATTTT
D gene: NA
V gene: TRBV11-1
J gene: TRBJ2-3
CDR3 length: 16
clone size: NA

CDR3 protein: CASSSTRPSAGELFF
CDR3 DNA: TGTGCCAGCAGCTCAACCCGACCTAGTGCTGGGGAGCTGTTTTTT
D gene: NA
V gene: TRBV7-9
J gene: TRBJ2-2
CDR3 length: 15
clone size: NA

CDR3 protein: CASSEFQSNTGELFF
CDR3 DNA: TGTGCCAGCAGTGAATTTCAATCGAACACCGGGGAGCTGTTTTTT
D gene: NA
V gene: TRBV6-1
J gene: TRBJ2-2
CDR3 length: 15
clone size: NA

CDR3 protein: CASTSQRRRLACEQYF
CDR3 DNA: TGTGCCAGCACGTCCCAGCGGAGGAGGCTGGCCTGCGAGCAGTACTTC
D gene: NA
V gene: TRBV6-4
J gene: TRBJ2-7
CDR3 length: 16
clone size: NA

CDR3 protein: CASVRTGLNEKLFF
CDR3 DNA: TGTGCCAGCGTCCGGACAGGGCTTAATGAAAAACTGTTTTTT
D gene: TRBD1
V gene: TRBV6-5
J gene: TRBJ1-4
CDR3 length: 14
clone size: NA

CDR3 protein: CASSSGFSGNTIYF
CDR3 DNA: TGTGCCAGCAGCTCGGGTTTCTCTGGAAACACCATATATTTT
D gene: NA
V gene: TRBV5-4
J gene: TRBJ1-3
CDR3 length: 14
clone size: NA

CDR3 protein: CASGSGFAYNEQFF
CDR3 DNA: TGTGCCAGCGGGAGCGGATTCGCCTACAATGAGCAGTTCTTC
D gene: NA
V gene: TRBV7-2
J gene: TRBJ2-1
CDR3 length: 14
clone size: NA

CDR3 protein: CASSLVQGNSPLHF
CDR3 DNA: TGTGCCAGCAGCTTGGTCCAGGGTAATTCACCCCTCCACTTT
D gene: NA
V gene: TRBV5-4
J gene: TRBJ1-6
CDR3 length: 14
clone size: NA

CDR3 protein: CASSPDRADSNQPQHF
CDR3 DNA: TGTGCCAGCTCACCCGACAGGGCGGATAGCAATCAGCCCCAGCATTTT
D gene: TRBD1
V gene: TRBV18
J gene: TRBJ1-5
CDR3 length: 16
clone size: NA

CDR3 protein: CASSPGQGVNSGANVLTF
CDR3 DNA: TGTGCCAGCTCACCTGGACAGGGGGTGAACTCTGGGGCCAACGTCCTGACTTTC
D gene: TRBD1
V gene: TRBV18
J gene: TRBJ2-6
CDR3 length: 18
clone size: NA

CDR3 protein: CASSRRADNQPQHF
CDR3 DNA: TGTGCCAGCAGCCGGAGGGCTGACAATCAGCCCCAGCATTTT
D gene: NA
V gene: TRBV6-2/TRBV6-3
J gene: TRBJ1-5
CDR3 length: 14
clone size: many

CDR3 protein: CASSLYGQGCYGYTF
CDR3 DNA: TGTGCCAGCAGCTTATACGGACAGGGTTGCTATGGCTACACCTTC
D gene: NA
V gene: TRBV21-1
J gene: TRBJ1-2
CDR3 length: 15
clone size: NA

CDR3 protein: CASRLDSAGDQPQHF
CDR3 DNA: TGTGCAAGTCGCTTAGATAGTGCCGGAGATCAGCCCCAGCATTTT
D gene: NA
V gene: TRBV12-2
J gene: TRBJ1-5
CDR3 length: 15
clone size: NA

CDR3 protein: CASSLPGGFQETQYF
CDR3 DNA: TGTGCCAGCAGTTTGCCAGGGGGCTTTCAAGAGACCCAGTACTTC
D gene: TRBD1
V gene: TRBV28
J gene: TRBJ2-5
CDR3 length: 15
clone size: NA

CDR3 protein: CSGTGLTGPETQYF
CDR3 DNA: TGCAGCGGAACGGGCCTCACAGGGCCAGAGACCCAGTACTTC
D gene: NA
V gene: TRBV29-1
J gene: TRBJ2-5
CDR3 length: 14
clone size: few

CDR3 protein: CASSIPGSSEQYF
CDR3 DNA: TGTGCCAGTAGTATCCCAGGGTCGTCGGAGCAGTACTTC
D gene: NA
V gene: TRBV19
J gene: TRBJ2-7
CDR3 length: 13
clone size: NA

CDR3 protein: CASSEQGAKPQHF
CDR3 DNA: TGTGCCAGCAGTGAACAGGGGGCTAAGCCCCAGCATTTT
D gene: TRBD1
V gene: TRBV2
J gene: TRBJ1-5
CDR3 length: 13
clone size: NA

CDR3 protein: CASSVLADGELFF
CDR3 DNA: TGTGCCAGCAGTGTACTAGCGGACGGGGAGCTGTTTTTT
D gene: TRBD2
V gene: TRBV2
J gene: TRBJ2-2
CDR3 length: 13
clone size: NA

CDR3 protein: CASSLAWRFGYTF
CDR3 DNA: TGTGCCAGCAGCTTAGCATGGAGGTTTGGCTACACCTTC
D gene: NA
V gene: TRBV11-2
J gene: TRBJ1-2
CDR3 length: 13
clone size: NA

CDR3 protein: CASSQGGGGTEAFF
CDR3 DNA: TGTGCCAGCAGCCAAGGGGGGGGAGGCACTGAAGCTTTCTTT
D gene: NA
V gene: TRBV3-1/TRBV3-2
J gene: TRBJ1-1
CDR3 length: 14
clone size: once

CDR3 protein: CASSLPGTGAFF
CDR3 DNA: TGTGCCAGCAGTCTCCCCGGGACAGGGGCTTTCTTT
D gene: TRBD1
V gene: TRBV6-5
J gene: TRBJ1-1
CDR3 length: 12
clone size: few

CDR3 protein: CASSQGQGQQETQYF
CDR3 DNA: TGCGCCAGCAGCCAAGGACAGGGGCAACAAGAGACCCAGTACTTC
D gene: TRBD1
V gene: TRBV5-1
J gene: TRBJ2-5
CDR3 length: 15
clone size: few

CDR3 protein: CASSNNNRQGAGELFF
CDR3 DNA: TGTGCCAGCAGCAACAATAACCGACAGGGGGCCGGGGAGCTGTTTTTT
D gene: TRBD1
V gene: TRBV7-2
J gene: TRBJ2-2
CDR3 length: 16
clone size: NA

CDR3 protein: CASSSSTDTQYF
CDR3 DNA: TGTGCCAGCAGCTCGAGCACAGATACGCAGTATTTT
D gene: NA
V gene: TRBV11-2
J gene: TRBJ2-3
CDR3 length: 12
clone size: NA

CDR3 protein: CASSLKEGPGYTF
CDR3 DNA: TGTGCCAGCAGCTTAAAGGAGGGGCCTGGCTACACCTTC
D gene: NA
V gene: TRBV7-3
J gene: TRBJ1-2
CDR3 length: 13
clone size: NA

CDR3 protein: CATSANPGRDYTF
CDR3 DNA: TGTGCCACCAGCGCCAACCCTGGGAGAGATTACACCTTC
D gene: NA
V gene: TRBV15
J gene: TRBJ1-2
CDR3 length: 13
clone size: NA

CDR3 protein: CASSEKTGFVGYTF
CDR3 DNA: TGTGCCAGCAGTGAAAAGACGGGGTTCGTTGGCTACACCTTC
D gene: NA
V gene: TRBV6-1
J gene: TRBJ1-2
CDR3 length: 14
clone size: few

CDR3 protein: CASSQGQSTGELFF
CDR3 DNA: TGTGCCAGCAGCCAAGGACAGTCAACCGGGGAGCTGTTTTTT
D gene: NA
V gene: TRBV7-2
J gene: TRBJ2-2
CDR3 length: 14
clone size: NA

CDR3 protein: CASSQASGGQPQHF
CDR3 DNA: TGTGCCAGCAGCCAGGCGTCGGGAGGTCAGCCCCAGCATTTT
D gene: NA
V gene: TRBV3-1/TRBV3-2
J gene: TRBJ1-5
CDR3 length: 14
clone size: NA

CDR3 protein: CASRPPGTGKNEQFF
CDR3 DNA: TGTGCCAGCAGGCCCCCCGGGACAGGGAAGAATGAGCAGTTCTTC
D gene: TRBD1
V gene: TRBV11-2
J gene: TRBJ2-1
CDR3 length: 15
clone size: NA

CDR3 protein: CATSVRDTGGRNEQFF
CDR3 DNA: TGTGCCACCAGTGTCCGCGACACAGGGGGGAGGAATGAGCAGTTCTTC
D gene: TRBD1
V gene: TRBV24-1
J gene: TRBJ2-1
CDR3 length: 16
clone size: once

CDR3 protein: CASSLGRDQPQHF
CDR3 DNA: TGTGCCAGCAGCTTAGGCAGGGATCAGCCCCAGCATTTT
D gene: NA
V gene: TRBV5-6
J gene: TRBJ1-5
CDR3 length: 13
clone size: NA

CDR3 protein: CASSMTISYNEQFF
CDR3 DNA: TGTGCCAGTAGTATGACTATTTCCTACAATGAGCAGTTCTTC
D gene: NA
V gene: TRBV19
J gene: TRBJ2-1
CDR3 length: 14
clone size: NA

CDR3 protein: CASTTRTGSTGYTF
CDR3 DNA: TGTGCCAGCACGACCCGGACAGGGTCGACTGGCTACACCTTC
D gene: TRBD1
V gene: TRBV6-5
J gene: TRBJ1-2
CDR3 length: 14
clone size: NA

CDR3 protein: CASSKSSATSGYNEQFF
CDR3 DNA: TGTGCCAGCAGCAAATCCAGTGCAACTAGCGGATACAATGAGCAGTTCTTC
D gene: TRBD2
V gene: TRBV5-4
J gene: TRBJ2-1
CDR3 length: 17
clone size: NA

CDR3 protein: CASSEGQTRTEAFF
CDR3 DNA: TGTGCCAGCAGTGAGGGACAAACAAGGACTGAAGCTTTCTTT
D gene: NA
V gene: TRBV6-1
J gene: TRBJ1-1
CDR3 length: 14
clone size: NA

CDR3 protein: CASARGGTEAFF
CDR3 DNA: TGTGCTAGTGCCCGGGGGGGGACTGAAGCTTTCTTT
D gene: NA
V gene: TRBV12-5
J gene: TRBJ1-1
CDR3 length: 12
clone size: NA